Described below is a single T cell receptor beta chain sequence and its context. These data come from a study of shared clonotypes between healthy human individuals. V was pared by 11 bases and J by 9 bases, with 23 bases between. This CDR3 has 13 amino acids. Assay used: immunoSEQ multiplex PCR; TCRdb lists only in-frame clones, some missing. Of some 2 million clones in the sample, 85% to 95% are singletons; the top ten hold 0.13%. The chain joins TRBV23-1 to TRBJ2-7, with D possibly TRBD2 on 6 matching bases. TRBV23-1 falls under the ORF class, with uncertain function. Sequencing was carried out using naive CD4+ T cells sorted from blood. Subset defined: CD45RA+ positively selected. This sequence was found in a man aged 18 to 30 in good health. This chain's CDR3 is CAGGLRPYFGQYF. CDR3 DNA sequence: TGCGCCGGGGGACTCCGTCCTTATTTCGGGCAGTACTTC.